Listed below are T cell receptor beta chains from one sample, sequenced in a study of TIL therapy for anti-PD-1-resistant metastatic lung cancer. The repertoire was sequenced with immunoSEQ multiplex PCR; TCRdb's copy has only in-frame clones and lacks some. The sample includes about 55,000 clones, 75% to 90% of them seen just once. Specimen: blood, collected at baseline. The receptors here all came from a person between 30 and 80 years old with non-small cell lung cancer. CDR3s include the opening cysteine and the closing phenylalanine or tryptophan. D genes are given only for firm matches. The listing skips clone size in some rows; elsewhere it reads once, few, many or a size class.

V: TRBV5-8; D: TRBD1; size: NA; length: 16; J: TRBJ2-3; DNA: TGTGCCAGCAGCTCGCTACAGGGGGCGTCTATAGATACGCAGTATTTT; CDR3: CASSSLQGASIDTQYF
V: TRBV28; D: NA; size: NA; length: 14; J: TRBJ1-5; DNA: TGTGCCAGCAGCCGCCCGTTCGGGGGTGGGCCCCAGCATTTT; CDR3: CASSRPFGGGPQHF
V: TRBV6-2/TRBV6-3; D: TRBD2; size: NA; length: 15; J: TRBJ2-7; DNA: TGTGCCAGCAGTTACGACTCTAGCGGGATTTACGAGCAGTACTTC; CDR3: CASSYDSSGIYEQYF
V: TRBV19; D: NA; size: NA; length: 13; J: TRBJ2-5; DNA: TGTGCCAGTAGAAGAGGGCCCCAAGAGACCCAGTACTTC; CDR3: CASRRGPQETQYF
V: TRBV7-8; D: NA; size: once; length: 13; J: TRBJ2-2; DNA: TGTGCCAGCAGCTTATCCGAACCCGGGGAGCTGTTTTTT; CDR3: CASSLSEPGELFF
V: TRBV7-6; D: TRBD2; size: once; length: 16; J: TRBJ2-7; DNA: TGTGCCAGCAGCCCCCTAGGGACTAGCGGGAGTTACGAGCAGTACTTC; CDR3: CASSPLGTSGSYEQYF
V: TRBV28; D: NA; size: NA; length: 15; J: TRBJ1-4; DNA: TGTGCCAGCAGTATGGGTGGGGCTGTTAATGAAAAACTGTTTTTT; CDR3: CASSMGGAVNEKLFF
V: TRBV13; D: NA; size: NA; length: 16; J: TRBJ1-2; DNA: TGTGCCAGCAGCTTAAGCGATGTAGGAGAAAGCTATGGCTACACCTTC; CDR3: CASSLSDVGESYGYTF
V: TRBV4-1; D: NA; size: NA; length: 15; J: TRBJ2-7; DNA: TGCGCCAGCAGCCAAGTTGGCTCCTTTGGATACGAGCAGTACTTC; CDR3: CASSQVGSFGYEQYF
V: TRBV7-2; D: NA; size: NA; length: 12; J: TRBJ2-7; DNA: TGTGCCAGCAGCCAGTACGACTACGAGCAGTACTTC; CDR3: CASSQYDYEQYF
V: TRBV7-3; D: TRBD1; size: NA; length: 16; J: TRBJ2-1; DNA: TGTGCCAGCAGCCAAGGGGGACAGGGGTCAATCGGGGAGCAGTTCTTC; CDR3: CASSQGGQGSIGEQFF
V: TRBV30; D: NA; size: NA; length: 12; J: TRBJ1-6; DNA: TGTGCCTGGAGTATGCCGGCCTCACCCCTCCACTTT; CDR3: CAWSMPASPLHF
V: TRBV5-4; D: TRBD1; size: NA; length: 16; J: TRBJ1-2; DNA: TGTGCCAGCAGCTTCTCCTACCAAACAGGGGGCTATGGCTACACCTTC; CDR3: CASSFSYQTGGYGYTF
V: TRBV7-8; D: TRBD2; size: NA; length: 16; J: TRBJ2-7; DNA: TGTGCCAGCAGAGACCCAGGGACTAGCGGGAGCTACGAGCAGTACTTC; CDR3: CASRDPGTSGSYEQYF
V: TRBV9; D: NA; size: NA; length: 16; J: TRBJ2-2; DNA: TGTGCCAGCAGCGTAGGAAGTTCCGCGAACACCGGGGAGCTGTTTTTT; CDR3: CASSVGSSANTGELFF
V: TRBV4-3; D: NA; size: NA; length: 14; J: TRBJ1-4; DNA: TGCGCCAGCAGCCAAGATTGGAAGGTCGAAAAACTGTTTTTT; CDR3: CASSQDWKVEKLFF
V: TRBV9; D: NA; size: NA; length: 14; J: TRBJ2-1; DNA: TGTGCCAGCAGCCTGGGGGTCAGCCGTAATGAGCAGTTCTTC; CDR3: CASSLGVSRNEQFF
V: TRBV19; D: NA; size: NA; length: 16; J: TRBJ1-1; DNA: TGTGCCAGTAGGAAGCAGCCGGGGGGTTGGTGGACTGAAGCTTTCTTT; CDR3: CASRKQPGGWWTEAFF
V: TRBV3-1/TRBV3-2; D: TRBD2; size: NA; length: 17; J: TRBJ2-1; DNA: TGTGCCAGCAGCCAAGCAGGCGCGCGCGGGAGCTACAATGAGCAGTTCTTC; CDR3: CASSQAGARGSYNEQFF
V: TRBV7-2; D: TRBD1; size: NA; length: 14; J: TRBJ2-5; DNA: TGTGCCAGCAGCTTTGACAGGGGGCCGGAGACCCAGTACTTC; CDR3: CASSFDRGPETQYF
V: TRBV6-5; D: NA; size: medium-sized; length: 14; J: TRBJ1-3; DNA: TGTGCCAGCAGATCCTCCCGTACCGGAAACACCATATATTTT; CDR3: CASRSSRTGNTIYF
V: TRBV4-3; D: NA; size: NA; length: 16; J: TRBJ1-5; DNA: TGCGCCAGCAGCCCCGTGTGGGGCGCGGGCAATCAGCCCCAGCATTTT; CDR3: CASSPVWGAGNQPQHF
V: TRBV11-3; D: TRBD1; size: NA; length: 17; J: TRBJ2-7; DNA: TGTGCCAGCAGCTTACAATTTCCCGGGACAGGAGACTACGAGCAGTACTTC; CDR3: CASSLQFPGTGDYEQYF
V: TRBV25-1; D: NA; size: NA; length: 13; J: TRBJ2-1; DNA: TGTGCCAGCACTATCGGCGGAAACAATGAGCAGTTCTTC; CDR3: CASTIGGNNEQFF
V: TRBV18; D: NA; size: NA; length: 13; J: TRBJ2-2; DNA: TGTGCCAGCTCACCAGTGAACACCGGGGAGCTGTTTTTT; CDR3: CASSPVNTGELFF
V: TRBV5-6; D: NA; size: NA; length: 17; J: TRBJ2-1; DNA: TGTGCCAGCAGCACGGGGCCTCGAGGGCACTTCAGGGATGAGCAGTTCTTC; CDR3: CASSTGPRGHFRDEQFF
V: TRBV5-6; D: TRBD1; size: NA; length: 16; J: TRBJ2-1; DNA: TGTGCCAGCAGCTTGGATGGGACAGGGGACTACAATGAGCAGTTCTTC; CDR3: CASSLDGTGDYNEQFF
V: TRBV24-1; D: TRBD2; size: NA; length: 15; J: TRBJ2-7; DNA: TGTGCCACCAGTGGATGGGAGGGGAGCTCCTACGAGCAGTACTTC; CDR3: CATSGWEGSSYEQYF
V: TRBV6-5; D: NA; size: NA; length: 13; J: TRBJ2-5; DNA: TGTGCCAGCAGTTATCGACCGAGGGAGACCCAGTACTTC; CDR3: CASSYRPRETQYF
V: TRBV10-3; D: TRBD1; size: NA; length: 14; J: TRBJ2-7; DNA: TGTGCCATCGGCGACAGGGGGGATTCCTACGAGCAGTACTTC; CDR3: CAIGDRGDSYEQYF
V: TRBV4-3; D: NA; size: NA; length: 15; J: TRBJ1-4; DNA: TGCGCCAGCAGCCAAGATTTGGGAATTAATGAAAAACTGTTTTTT; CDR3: CASSQDLGINEKLFF
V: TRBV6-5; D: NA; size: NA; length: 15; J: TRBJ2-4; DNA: TGTGCCAGCACCTCAGTAGAGGGAGCCAAAAACATTCAGTACTTC; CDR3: CASTSVEGAKNIQYF
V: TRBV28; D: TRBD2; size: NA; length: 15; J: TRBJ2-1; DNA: TGTGCCAGCAGTCCTAGCGGGAACTCCTACAATGAGCAGTTCTTC; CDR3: CASSPSGNSYNEQFF
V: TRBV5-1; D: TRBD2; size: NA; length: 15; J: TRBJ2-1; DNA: TGCGCCAGCAGCTCGACTAGCAGAGCCTACAATGAGCAGTTCTTC; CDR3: CASSSTSRAYNEQFF